The 30 T cell receptor beta chains reported below all come from one sample, sequenced in a study of glioma-infiltrating T cells after dendritic cell vaccination. Sequencing was performed with immunoSEQ multiplex PCR; in TCRdb, only in-frame clones are kept and a portion is missing. The sample lists over 70,000 clones; over 75% were seen once. The source was blood, collected before dendritic cell vaccination. The receptors were gathered from a human donor with glioblastoma.

The chain combines TRBV5-1 with TRBJ1-6; weak D call: TRBD1 (5 bases). The ends were cut back, 3 bases at V and 10 bases at J, with 26 bases in the middle. CDR3 length: 18 residues. CDR1 and CDR2 from the germline V gene are SGHRS and YFSETQ. CDR3 coding DNA: TGCGCCAGCAGCTCCGGGACTTTGGGGAAAAATACAAACTCACCCCTCCACTTT. Residues: CASSSGTLGKNTNSPLHF.

The rearrangement links TRBV10-1 to TRBJ2-1; D gene uncertain. The CDR3 consists of 12 residues. Germline CDR1 is WNHNN and CDR2 is SYGVQD (reference sequence). The ends were cut back, 9 bases at V and 9 bases at J, with 15 bases in the middle. CDR3 coding DNA: TGCGCCAGGCGCGCGGCTATAGGTGAGCAGTTCTTC. This encodes CARRAAIGEQFF.

The chain links TRBV7-3 to TRBJ2-1; 10 nucleotides agree with TRBD2. This CDR3 comprises 17 residues. Germline CDR1 SGHTA, CDR2 FQGTGA. Trimming cost V 1 base and J 4 bases; bases outside gene matches: 7. The chain's CDR3 is CASSLRPAGGPYNEQFF. CDR3 bases: TGTGCCAGCAGCTTAAGGCCAGCGGGAGGGCCTTACAATGAGCAGTTCTTC.

This clone showed up just a few times. The chain recombines TRBV11-3 with TRBJ1-2, with TRBD1 matching over 8 bases. Trimming took 0 bases from V and 4 from J; bases not matched to a gene: 1. This CDR3 region has 14 residues. Germline CDR1 SGHNT, CDR2 YENEEA. This chain's CDR3 is CASSLDDRGYGYTF. DNA for the CDR3: TGTGCCAGCAGCTTAGATGACAGGGGCTATGGCTACACCTTC.

As DNA, the CDR3 is TGTGCCAGCAGCTTCTGGGGGCGCGGGAGCAATCAGCCCCAGCATTTT. This codes for CASSFWGRGSNQPQHF. V and J are TRBV7-2 and TRBJ1-5, with D maybe TRBD1 (6 bases). V lost 3 bases, J lost 1 base, and 13 bases lay in between. In germline, CDR1 is SGHTA, CDR2 FQGNSA. The length of the CDR3 is 16 residues.

This clone was observed a single time. V gene TRBV9 combines with J gene TRBJ2-1, with D hard to call. Germline V gene lookup returns CDR1 SGDLS and CDR2 YYNGEE. The CDR3 contains 13 residues. The V end was cut by 2 bases, the J end by 2 bases, with 5 bases between. CDR3 in DNA: TGTGCCAGCAGCGTGAGAGCCTACAATGAGCAGTTCTTC. Amino acids: CASSVRAYNEQFF.

V is TRBV18 and J is TRBJ2-3; unclear D gene. Between the trimmed V and J ends, which lost 3 bases and 4 bases, there was a span of 11 bases. This CDR3 is 14 amino acids long. Germline-derived CDR1 and CDR2 are KGHSH and LQKENI. The CDR3 reads CASSPESSADTQYF. CDR3 DNA sequence: TGTGCCAGCTCACCGGAGAGTTCGGCAGATACGCAGTATTTT.

With respect to this clone: Sequence at one end of the junction differs from germline and may be a read error. V and J are TRBV4-1 and TRBJ2-1, with D possibly TRBD1 on 5 matching bases. Germline V gene sequence: CDR1 MGHRA, CDR2 YSYEKL. The CDR3 has 13 amino acids. CDR3 coding DNA: TGCGCCAGCAGCCAAGGGTGGTCAGGGTCCCCTCTCTTC. Translation gives CASSQGWSGSPLF.

This clone was picked up a small number of times. This chain links TRBV2 with TRBJ2-3, with TRBD2 matching 11 bases. CDR3 length: 15 residues. The V segment lost 6 bases and the J segment 9 bases; nucleotides outside the gene matches: 11. From germline, CDR1 is SNHLY and CDR2 FYNNEI. The CDR3 DNA sequence: TGTGCCAGCAGATTCACTAGCGGGAGAATCAGAACGCAGTATTTT. Its protein is CASRFTSGRIRTQYF.

V gene TRBV2 combines with J gene TRBJ1-2, with 7 bases matching TRBD1. J lost 3 bases, V lost 5 bases, and 3 bases had no gene match. Germline lookup yields CDR1 SNHLY and CDR2 FYNNEI. The CDR3 has 13 residues. The CDR3 here is CASSFTGDYGYTF. The CDR3 DNA sequence: TGTGCCAGCAGTTTCACAGGGGACTATGGCTACACCTTC.

The chain uses TRBV7-2 and TRBJ2-3; 7 bases agree with TRBD2. Unmatched junction bases numbered 9, after V lost 2 bases and J lost 7 bases. From germline, CDR1 is SGHTA and CDR2 FQGNSA. The length of the CDR3 is 15 residues. The CDR3 sequence is CASSLTSSGLNTQYF. The CDR3 coding sequence is TGTGCCAGCAGCTTAACCTCTAGCGGCCTGAATACGCAGTATTTT.

The chain couples TRBV5-6 to TRBJ1-6; 10 nucleotides agree with TRBD1. Germline V gene data show CDR1 as SGHDT and CDR2 as YYEEEE. V was clipped by 2 bases and J by 9 bases; unmatched bases: 5. The CDR3 has 15 residues. In nucleotides, the CDR3 is TGTGCCAGCAGCTTTGTGACAGGGGGCAGTTCACCCCTCCACTTT. Amino acid sequence: CASSFVTGGSSPLHF. The full variable domain, with the rest looked up from reference TRBV5-6 and TRBJ1-6, is DAGVTQSPTHLIKTRGQQVTLRCSPKSGHDTVSWYQQALGQGPQFIFQYYEEEERQRGNFPDRFSGHQFPNYSSELNVNALLLGDSALYLCASSFVTGGSSPLHFGNGTRLTVT.

This chain joins TRBV5-4 and TRBJ2-1, with TRBD2 matching over 7 bases. CDR3 length: 15 amino acids. The V gene's germline CDR1 is SGHNT and CDR2 YYREEE (reference sequence). The DNA for the CDR3 is TGTGCTGGCAGTATAAGACTAGCCTCCTACAATGAGCAGTTCTTC. Encoded protein: CAGSIRLASYNEQFF.

The chain is built from TRBV7-9 and TRBJ1-2; D is uncertain. The CDR3 length is 15 residues. Between the trimmed V and J ends, which lost 5 bases and 4 bases, there was a span of 17 bases. Germline V gives CDR1 SEHNR, CDR2 FQNEAQ (reference sequence). The CDR3 nucleotides are TGTGCCAGCAGCCCCCACCCCAGGTCCTTCTATGGCTACACCTTC. As protein: CASSPHPRSFYGYTF.

The J gene is TRBJ2-1, the V gene TRBV2; 7 bases agree with TRBD1. The CDR3 totals 15 residues. CDR1 and CDR2 from the germline V gene are SNHLY and FYNNEI. V shed 0 bases and J 5 bases; nucleotides not matched to a gene: 4. The CDR3 sequence: CASSEAGGLNNEQFF. The CDR3 nucleotides read TGTGCCAGCAGTGAAGCAGGGGGCCTTAACAATGAGCAGTTCTTC.

This clone was seen a single time. This chain uses TRBV25-1 with TRBJ1-3; D is perhaps TRBD1 (6 bases). The CDR3 length is 17 residues. V lost 5 bases and J lost 0, with 17 bases in between. Germline V CDR1 and CDR2: MGHDK, SYGVNS. CDR3 DNA: TGTGCCAGCAGTCCCTTTCGCACAGGGAACTCTGGAAACACCATATATTTT. Protein product: CASSPFRTGNSGNTIYF. Using reference TRBV25-1 and TRBJ1-3 for the parts outside the CDR3, the full variable domain is EADIYQTPRYLVIGTGKKITLECSQTMGHDKMYWYQQDPGMELHLIHYSYGVNSTEKGDLSSESTVSRIRTEHFPLTLESARPSHTSQYLCASSPFRTGNSGNTIYFGEGSWLTVV.

V gene TRBV14 combines with J gene TRBJ2-5; TRBD1 is a possible D gene (5 bases). The CDR3 spans 13 residues. Germline V gene data show CDR1 as SGHDN and CDR2 as FVKESK. V dropped 4 bases and J dropped 3 bases, with 9 bases sitting between them. Written as DNA, the CDR3 is TGTGCCAGCAGCCGCCTCAGGGAAGAGACCCAGTACTTC. Protein product: CASSRLREETQYF.

The CDR3 DNA follows: TGTGCCAGTTCGGAGAGGGAAAAACTGTTTTTT. Translating gives CASSEREKLFF. This chain connects TRBV19 to TRBJ1-4; D unclear. The germline CDR1 and CDR2 sequences are LNHDA and SQIVND (reference sequence). The V gene lost 8 bases and the J gene lost 8 bases, with 9 bases spanning the gap. The CDR3 totals 11 residues.

The genes are TRBV7-2 and TRBJ2-1, with 9 bases identical to TRBD2. The CDR3 is made up of 16 amino acids. The V gene's germline CDR1 is SGHTA and CDR2 FQGNSA. The trim removed 5 bases at V and 6 bases at J, leaving 11 bases unmatched. CDR3 nucleotide sequence: TGTGCCAGCAGCCAAGATGGGCGGGGGGGCCTCAATGAGCAGTTCTTC. This translates into CASSQDGRGGLNEQFF.

Only a few counts were recorded for this clone. V gene TRBV2 combines with J gene TRBJ1-2; 7 nucleotides agree with TRBD1. The CDR3 consists of 14 residues. The V and J ends lost 10 bases and 1 base, in that order; junction bases with no gene match: 9. Germline assignment: CDR1 SNHLY and CDR2 FYNNEI. The CDR3 sequence is CANTRDSRNYGYTF. CDR3 bases: TGTGCCAACACCCGGGACAGCCGTAACTATGGCTACACCTTC.

This CDR3 is CASSQQPSNYGYTF. CDR3 nucleotide sequence: TGTGCCAGCTCACAACAGCCATCTAACTATGGCTACACCTTC. The rearrangement links TRBV18 to TRBJ1-2; D is unresolved. The CDR3 covers 14 residues. CDR1 and CDR2 (germline): KGHSH, LQKENI. The germline V and J ends were trimmed by 4 bases and 0 bases, with 9 bases remaining between them. Using reference TRBV18 and TRBJ1-2 for the parts outside the CDR3, the full variable domain is NAGVMQNPRHLVRRRGQEARLRCSPMKGHSHVYWYRQLPEEGLKFMVYLQKENIIDESGMPKERFSAEFPKEGPSILRIQQVVRGDSAAYFCASSQQPSNYGYTFGSGTRLTVV.

The V call is TRBV5-1, the J call TRBJ2-1; the match to TRBD2 covers 8 bases. This CDR3 is built from 16 residues. The V segment lost 4 bases and the J segment 6 bases; nucleotides outside the gene matches: 12. The germline gives CDR1 SGHRS, CDR2 YFSETQ. The DNA for the CDR3 is TGCGCCAGCAGCGTGGAGAGTAGCGGGGCGGGCAATGAGCAGTTCTTC. It translates to CASSVESSGAGNEQFF.

This clone has only one observation. The V gene is TRBV19, the J gene TRBJ2-2; 7 bases fit TRBD2. The junction had 7 bases not matched to a gene; V was cut back by 5 bases and J by 1 base. Germline V gene data show CDR1 as LNHDA and CDR2 as SQIVND (reference sequence). The CDR3 is 16 residues long. The CDR3, as DNA: TGTGCCAGTAGTCTCATAGCGGGCTTGAACACCGGGGAGCTGTTTTTT. Its translation is CASSLIAGLNTGELFF.

The chain recombines TRBV11-2 with TRBJ2-1, with D possibly being TRBD2 (5 bases). With 5 bases removed from V and 5 bases from J, the gap between germline ends came to 13 bases. Per germline, CDR1 SGHAT and CDR2 FQNNGV. The CDR3 is 14 residues long. DNA for the CDR3: TGTGCCAGCAGCACCCTGACTAACAACAATGAGCAGTTCTTC. It translates to CASSTLTNNNEQFF. Drawing the rest from reference TRBV11-2 and TRBJ2-1, the complete variable domain is EAGVAQSPRYKIIEKRQSVAFWCNPISGHATLYWYQQILGQGPKLLIQFQNNGVVDDSQLPKDRFSAERLKGVDSTLKIQPAKLEDSAVYLCASSTLTNNNEQFFGPGTRLTVL.

The chain employs TRBV30 and TRBJ1-5; no firm D call. In germline, CDR1 is GTSNPN, CDR2 SVGIG (reference sequence). Trimming shortened V by 1 base and J by 1 base, and 5 bases separated the two germline ends. The length of the CDR3 is 13 residues. CDR3 in amino acids: CAWSGESNQPQHF. The CDR3 DNA sequence: TGTGCCTGGAGTGGGGAGAGCAATCAGCCCCAGCATTTT.

V and J are TRBV11-2 and TRBJ1-2; the D is unclear. Germline CDR1 SGHAT, CDR2 FQNNGV. V dropped 0 bases and J dropped 4 bases, with 3 bases sitting between them. The CDR3 contains 12 residues. CDR3 sequence: CASSLDLYGYTF. The CDR3 nucleotides read TGTGCCAGCAGCTTAGATCTCTATGGCTACACCTTC. Combining the CDR3 with reference TRBV11-2 and TRBJ1-2 gives the whole variable domain EAGVAQSPRYKIIEKRQSVAFWCNPISGHATLYWYQQILGQGPKLLIQFQNNGVVDDSQLPKDRFSAERLKGVDSTLKIQPAKLEDSAVYLCASSLDLYGYTFGSGTRLTVV.

V is TRBV18 and J is TRBJ2-7; 10 bases fit TRBD1. The germline CDR1 and CDR2 sequences are KGHSH and LQKENI. V dropped 3 bases and J dropped 4; count of bases not matched to a gene: 3. The CDR3 has 14 residues. In DNA, the CDR3 is TGTGCCAGCTCACCCGTGGGACAGGGGTACGAGCAGTACTTC. Protein: CASSPVGQGYEQYF.

This chain uses TRBV4-2 with TRBJ2-2; 12 nucleotides agree with TRBD2. The V and J ends lost 0 bases and 7 bases, in that order; junction bases with no gene match: 9. This CDR3 has 18 amino acids. Germline V gene data show CDR1 as LGHNA and CDR2 as YNFKEQ. The CDR3 DNA is TGTGCCAGCAGCCAAGACGCGACTAGCGGGAGAATGGGCGGGGAGCTGTTTTTT. As protein: CASSQDATSGRMGGELFF.

This sequence joins TRBV7-9 and TRBJ2-7; D is undetermined. Germline CDR1 and CDR2: SEHNR and FQNEAQ (reference sequence). The ends were cut back, 1 base at V and 3 bases at J, with 7 bases in the middle. The CDR3 sequence is 13 residues long. The CDR3 DNA is TGTGCCAGCAGCTTAGAACAGAGCTACGAGCAGTACGTC. It is translated as CASSLEQSYEQYV.

The chain has TRBV18 and TRBJ1-1; 8 bases fit TRBD1. CDR3 length: 14 amino acids. V lost 7 bases to trimming and J lost 0 bases; unmatched junction nucleotides: 4. CDR1 and CDR2 from the germline V gene are KGHSH and LQKENI. The CDR3, as DNA: TGTGCCAGCTGGGACAGGATCATGAACACTGAAGCTTTCTTT. Protein: CASWDRIMNTEAFF.